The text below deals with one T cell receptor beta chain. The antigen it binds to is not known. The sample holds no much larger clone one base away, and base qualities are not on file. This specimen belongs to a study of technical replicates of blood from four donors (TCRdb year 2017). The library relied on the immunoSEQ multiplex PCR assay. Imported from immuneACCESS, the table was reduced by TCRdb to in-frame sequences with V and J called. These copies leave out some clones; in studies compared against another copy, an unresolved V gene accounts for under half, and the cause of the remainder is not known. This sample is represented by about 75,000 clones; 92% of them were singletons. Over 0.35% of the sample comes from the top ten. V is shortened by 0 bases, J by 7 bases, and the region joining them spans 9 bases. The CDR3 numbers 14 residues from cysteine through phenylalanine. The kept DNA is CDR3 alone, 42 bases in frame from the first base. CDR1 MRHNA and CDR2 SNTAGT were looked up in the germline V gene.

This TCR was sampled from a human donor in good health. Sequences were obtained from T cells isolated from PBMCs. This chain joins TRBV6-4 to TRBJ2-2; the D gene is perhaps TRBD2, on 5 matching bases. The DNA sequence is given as TGTGCCAGCAGTGACTCGGGAGAATACGGGGAGCTGTTTTTT. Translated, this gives CASSDSGEYGELFF.